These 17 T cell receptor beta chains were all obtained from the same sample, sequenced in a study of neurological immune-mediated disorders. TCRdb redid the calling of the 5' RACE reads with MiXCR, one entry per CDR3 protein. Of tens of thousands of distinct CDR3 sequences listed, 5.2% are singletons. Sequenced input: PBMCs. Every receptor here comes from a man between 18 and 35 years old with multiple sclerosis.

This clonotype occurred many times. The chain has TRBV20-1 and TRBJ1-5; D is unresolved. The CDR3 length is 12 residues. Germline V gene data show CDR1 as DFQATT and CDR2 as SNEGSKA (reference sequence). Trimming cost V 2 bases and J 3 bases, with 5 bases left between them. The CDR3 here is CSARSLNQPQHF. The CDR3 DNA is TGCAGTGCTAGATCTCTCAATCAGCCCCAGCATTTT.

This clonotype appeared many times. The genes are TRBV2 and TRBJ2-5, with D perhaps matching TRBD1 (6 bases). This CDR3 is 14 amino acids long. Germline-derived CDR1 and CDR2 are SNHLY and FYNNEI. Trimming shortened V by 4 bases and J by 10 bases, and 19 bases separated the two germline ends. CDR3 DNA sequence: TGTGCCAGCAGTGTAAGCAGGGACCAAGGGGGCCAGTACTTC. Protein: CASSVSRDQGGQYF.

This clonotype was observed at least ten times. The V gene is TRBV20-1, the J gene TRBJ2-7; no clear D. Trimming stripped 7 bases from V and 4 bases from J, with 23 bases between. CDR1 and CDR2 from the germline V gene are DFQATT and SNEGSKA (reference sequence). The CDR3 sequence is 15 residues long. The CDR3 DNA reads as TGCAGTGTCTCAGGTCATAAGGCGGATCTATACGAGCAGTACTTC. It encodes CSVSGHKADLYEQYF.

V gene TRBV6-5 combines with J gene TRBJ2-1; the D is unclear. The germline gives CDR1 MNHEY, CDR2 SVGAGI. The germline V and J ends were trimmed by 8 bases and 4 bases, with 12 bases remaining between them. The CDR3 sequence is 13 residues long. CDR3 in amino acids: CASELEKYNEQFF. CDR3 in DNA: TGTGCCAGCGAGTTAGAAAAGTACAATGAGCAGTTCTTC.

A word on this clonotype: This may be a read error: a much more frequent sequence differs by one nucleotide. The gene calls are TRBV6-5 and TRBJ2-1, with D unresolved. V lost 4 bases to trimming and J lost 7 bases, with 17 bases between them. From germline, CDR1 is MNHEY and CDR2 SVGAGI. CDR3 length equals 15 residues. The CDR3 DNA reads TGTGCCAGCAGTTTAAGTAGCACGGTCCGGAATGAGCAGTTCTTC. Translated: CASSLSSTVRNEQFF.

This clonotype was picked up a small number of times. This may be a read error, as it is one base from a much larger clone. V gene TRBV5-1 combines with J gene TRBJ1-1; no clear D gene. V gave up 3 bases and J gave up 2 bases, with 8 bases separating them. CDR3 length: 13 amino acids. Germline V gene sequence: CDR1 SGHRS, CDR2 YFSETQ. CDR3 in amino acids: CASSSEGNTEAFF. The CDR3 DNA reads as TGCGCCAGCAGCTCGGAAGGAAACACTGAAGCTTTCTTT.

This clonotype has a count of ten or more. The CDR3 region is CATSDFRQNYGYTF. Here the CDR3 DNA reads TGTGCCACCAGTGATTTTAGGCAGAACTATGGCTACACCTTC. This chain links TRBV24-1 with TRBJ1-2; no clear D. The ends were cut back, 1 base at V and 2 bases at J, with 7 bases in the middle. Looked up from germline, CDR1 is KGHDR and CDR2 is SFDVKD. CDR3 length: 14 residues.

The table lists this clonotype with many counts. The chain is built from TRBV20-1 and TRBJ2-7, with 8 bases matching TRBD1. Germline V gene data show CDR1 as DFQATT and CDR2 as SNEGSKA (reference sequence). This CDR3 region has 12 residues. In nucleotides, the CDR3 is TGCAGCGCGACAGGGGTTGTGTCCGAGCAGTACTTC. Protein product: CSATGVVSEQYF.

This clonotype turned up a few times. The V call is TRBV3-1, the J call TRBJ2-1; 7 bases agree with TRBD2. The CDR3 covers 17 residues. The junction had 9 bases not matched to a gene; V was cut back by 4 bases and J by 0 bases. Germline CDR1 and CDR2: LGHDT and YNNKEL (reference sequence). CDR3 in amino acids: CASSRGTRTSSYNEQFF. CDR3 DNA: TGTGCCAGCAGCCGGGGAACGAGGACTAGCTCCTACAATGAGCAGTTCTTC.

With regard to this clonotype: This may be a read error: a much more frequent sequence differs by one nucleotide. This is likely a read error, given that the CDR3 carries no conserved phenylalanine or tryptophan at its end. The CDR3 DNA reads TGCAGTGCCCAGACCTACGAGCAGTACATC. Translation gives CSAQTYEQYI. V usage is TRBV20-1 and J usage is TRBJ2-7, with D hard to call. V lost 6 bases and J 2 bases, leaving 5 bases between the germline ends. The germline CDR1 and CDR2 sequences are DFQATT and SNEGSKA (reference sequence). The CDR3 spans 10 residues.

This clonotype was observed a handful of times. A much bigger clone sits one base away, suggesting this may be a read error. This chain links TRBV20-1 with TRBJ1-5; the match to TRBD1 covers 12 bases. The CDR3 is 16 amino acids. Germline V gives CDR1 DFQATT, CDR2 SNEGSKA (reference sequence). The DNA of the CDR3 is TGCAGTGCTATGGGCAGGGACAGGGGGCGCGGTCAGCCCCAGAATTTT. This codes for CSAMGRDRGRGQPQNF.

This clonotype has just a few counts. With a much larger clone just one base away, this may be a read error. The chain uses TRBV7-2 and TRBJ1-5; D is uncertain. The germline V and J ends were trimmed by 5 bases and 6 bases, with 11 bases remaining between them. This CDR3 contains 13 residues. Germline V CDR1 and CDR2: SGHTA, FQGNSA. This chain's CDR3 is CASSPRKGQPQHF. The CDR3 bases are TGTGCCAGCAGCCCCCGGAAGGGTCAGCCCCAGCATTTT.

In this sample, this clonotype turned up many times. CDR3 coding DNA: TGCAGTGCTAGGTCTTTAGGACAGGCTTCTTGGGAGCAGTACTTC. This codes for CSARSLGQASWEQYF. The rearrangement links TRBV20-1 to TRBJ2-7; TRBD1 aligns across 7 bases. The V gene's germline CDR1 is DFQATT and CDR2 SNEGSKA (reference sequence). The CDR3 runs 15 residues. V lost 3 bases, J lost 7 bases, and 15 bases stayed unmatched.

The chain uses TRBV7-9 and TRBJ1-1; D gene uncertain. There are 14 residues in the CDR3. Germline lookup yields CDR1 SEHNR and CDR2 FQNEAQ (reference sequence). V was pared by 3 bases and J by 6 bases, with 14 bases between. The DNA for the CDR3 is TGTGCCAGCAGCTTCGGTGGGGTTATACCTGAAGCTTTCTTT. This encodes CASSFGGVIPEAFF.

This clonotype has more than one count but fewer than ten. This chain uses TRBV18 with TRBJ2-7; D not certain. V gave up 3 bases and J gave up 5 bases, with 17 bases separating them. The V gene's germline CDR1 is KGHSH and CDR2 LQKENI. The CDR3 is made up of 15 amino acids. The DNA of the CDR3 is TGTGCCAGCTCACCCCGACAAGACCGATCCCACGAGCAGTACTTC. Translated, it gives CASSPRQDRSHEQYF.

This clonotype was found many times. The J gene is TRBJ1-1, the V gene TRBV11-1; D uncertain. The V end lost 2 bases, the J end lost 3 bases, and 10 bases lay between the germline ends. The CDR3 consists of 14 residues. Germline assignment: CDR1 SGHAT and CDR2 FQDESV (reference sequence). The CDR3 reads CASSLRKPYTEAFF. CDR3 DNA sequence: TGTGCCAGCAGCTTACGGAAACCATACACTGAAGCTTTCTTT.

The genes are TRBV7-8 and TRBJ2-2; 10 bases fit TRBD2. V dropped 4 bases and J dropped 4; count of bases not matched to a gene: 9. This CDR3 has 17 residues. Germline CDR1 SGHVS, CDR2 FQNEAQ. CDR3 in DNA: TGTGCCAGCAGCTCCCACCCTAGCGGGAGTGTCACCGGGGAGCTGTTTTTT. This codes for CASSSHPSGSVTGELFF.